A single sample is the source of the 16 T cell receptor beta chains below, sequenced in a study of blood T cell repertoires in COVID-19. Profiled with immunoSEQ multiplex PCR; TCRdb holds only in-frame clones, not every one. This table has approximately 270,000 clones, about nine tenths appearing once. Sequencing was performed on PBMCs or T cells enriched from blood (not recorded which). These receptors came from a human donor in a cohort exposed to, infected with or recovered from COVID-19 (not recorded which). The donor label of this sample is uncertain.

Regarding this clone: Other nucleotide sequences from this sample produce the same CDR3. The chain links TRBV19 to TRBJ1-1, with a weak D call TRBD1 (6 bases). Trimming cost V 6 bases and J 0 bases, with 8 bases left between them. Looked up from germline, CDR1 is LNHDA and CDR2 is SQIVND (reference sequence). This CDR3 contains 13 residues. The CDR3 nucleotides are TGTGCCAGTAGGACAGGTCTGAACACTGAAGCTTTCTTT. Translation gives CASRTGLNTEAFF.

V usage is TRBV2 and J usage is TRBJ1-1; D uncertain. From germline, CDR1 is SNHLY and CDR2 FYNNEI. Trimming removed 2 bases from V and 1 base from J, with 14 bases in between. CDR3 length equals 16 residues. CDR3 in DNA: TGTGCCAGCAGTGAACCGGGTAGGAAAGGGAACACTGAAGCTTTCTTT. Residues: CASSEPGRKGNTEAFF.

This chain connects TRBV9 to TRBJ2-7; weak D call: TRBD2 (6 bases). Per germline, CDR1 SGDLS and CDR2 YYNGEE. Trimming removed 3 bases at V and 4 bases at J, with 11 bases between. This CDR3 contains 13 residues. CDR3 in amino acids: CASSAGGRYEQYF. The CDR3 DNA is TGTGCCAGCAGCGCCGGGGGACGTTACGAGCAGTACTTC.

The chain joins TRBV6-6 to TRBJ2-2, with 12 bases that match TRBD1. CDR3 length: 18 amino acids. Germline CDR1 reads MNHNY; CDR2 reads SVGAGI (reference sequence). The J segment lost 5 bases and the V segment lost 5 bases, leaving 12 bases of the junction unmatched. The CDR3 region has the DNA TGTGCCAGCAGTCCTCGTTTGCCGGGACAGGGGGCAACCGGGGAGCTGTTTTTT. Translated, it gives CASSPRLPGQGATGELFF.

CDR3 sequence: CASSLGLGETQYF. Here the CDR3 DNA reads TGTGCCAGCAGCTTAGGACTCGGGGAGACCCAGTACTTC. This chain connects TRBV7-6 to TRBJ2-5; D unclear. The CDR3 consists of 13 residues. Germline V gene lookup returns CDR1 SGHVS and CDR2 FNYEAQ. The V gene lost 1 base and the J gene lost 5 bases, with 8 bases spanning the gap. Together with reference TRBV7-6 and TRBJ2-5, the CDR3 gives the full variable domain: GAGVSQSPRYKVTKRGQDVALRCDPISGHVSLYWYRQALGQGPEFLTYFNYEAQQDKSGLPNDRFSAERPEGSISTLTIQRTEQRDSAMYRCASSLGLGETQYFGPGTRLLVL.

This clone was counted once. This chain connects TRBV25-1 to TRBJ1-1; D is perhaps TRBD1 (6 bases). CDR3 length equals 13 residues. Germline V lookup: CDR1 MGHDK, CDR2 SYGVNS. V was pared by 7 bases and J by 11 bases, with 20 bases between. Here the CDR3 DNA reads TGTGCCAGCACCACGGGGGCGGGGGCGAAGGCTTTCTTT. This gives the protein CASTTGAGAKAFF.

On this clone: The same CDR3 is also encoded by other DNA sequences in this sample. This chain uses TRBV15 with TRBJ1-1; D remains unclear. CDR1 and CDR2 (germline): LNHNV, YYDKDF (reference sequence). CDR3 length: 13 amino acids. V gave up 1 base and J gave up 3 bases, with 6 bases separating them. The CDR3 is CATSRGGDTEAFF. The CDR3 DNA reads as TGTGCCACCAGCAGAGGTGGAGACACTGAAGCTTTCTTT.

The chain joins TRBV2 to TRBJ1-4; TRBD1 might be the D (5 bases). The CDR3 covers 16 residues. CDR1 is SNHLY, CDR2 FYNNEI, per germline. V dropped 7 bases and J dropped 4 bases, with 19 bases sitting between them. The CDR3 here is CASTTFRAALNEKLFF. CDR3 coding DNA: TGTGCCAGCACTACCTTCAGGGCAGCACTTAATGAAAAACTGTTTTTT.

V gene TRBV5-1 combines with J gene TRBJ1-1; D ambiguous. Trimming took 2 bases from V and 1 from J, leaving 6 bases between them. Germline V CDR1 and CDR2: SGHRS, YFSETQ. The CDR3 length is 13 residues. CDR3 DNA: TGCGCCAGCAGCTTCCGGGAGAACACTGAAGCTTTCTTT. Translated: CASSFRENTEAFF.

As concerns this clone: The sample holds other DNA sequences that translate to the same CDR3. The gene calls are TRBV7-2 and TRBJ2-7; 7 positions agree with TRBD2. There are 14 residues in the CDR3. The V gene's germline CDR1 is SGHTA and CDR2 FQGNSA. Trimming at V came to 3 bases and at J to 2 bases, leaving 4 bases not matched to a gene. The CDR3 here is CASSLGGSAYEQYF. The CDR3 region has the DNA TGTGCCAGCAGCTTGGGGGGGTCTGCCTACGAGCAGTACTTC.

This chain links TRBV5-1 with TRBJ2-7, with TRBD1 as a possible D gene (5 bases). V lost 4 bases and J lost 5, with 16 bases in between. The CDR3 is 14 residues long. CDR1 is SGHRS, CDR2 YFSETQ, per germline. Here the CDR3 reads CASSPDSKPHEQYF. The CDR3 DNA reads TGCGCCAGCAGCCCAGACAGTAAACCCCACGAGCAGTACTTC.

The genes are TRBV11-2 and TRBJ1-3, with D unclear. Trimming left V 1 base short and J 1 base short, with 5 bases between. CDR1 SGHAT and CDR2 FQNNGV come from the germline V gene. This CDR3 has 14 amino acids. In nucleotides, the CDR3 is TGTGCCAGCAGCTTAGTCAGGTCTGGAAACACCATATATTTT. Translating it yields CASSLVRSGNTIYF.

This sequence joins TRBV12-5 and TRBJ1-5; no clear D. The ends were cut back, 3 bases at V and 5 bases at J, with 8 bases in the middle. This CDR3 is 13 amino acids long. Per germline, CDR1 LGHNT and CDR2 FRNRAP. CDR3 protein: CASGFSPDQPQHF. The CDR3 nucleotides read TGTGCTAGTGGTTTCTCCCCGGATCAGCCCCAGCATTTT.

The rearrangement links TRBV5-1 to TRBJ1-4, with 7 bases lining up with TRBD1. CDR1 is SGHRS, CDR2 YFSETQ, per germline. CDR3 length equals 14 residues. V lost 4 bases and J lost 5; bases outside the gene matches: 5. CDR3 DNA: TGCGCCAGCAGCCCGGGACAGCCGAATGAAAAACTGTTTTTT. Protein: CASSPGQPNEKLFF.

This chain links TRBV19 with TRBJ1-1, with a possible D match to TRBD1 (6 bases). Germline V lookup: CDR1 LNHDA, CDR2 SQIVND (reference sequence). The CDR3 length is 15 residues. Trimming cost V 1 base and J 0 bases, with 9 bases left between them. The CDR3 spells CASSIGQGMNTEAFF. The CDR3 DNA follows: TGTGCCAGTAGTATAGGCCAGGGGATGAACACTGAAGCTTTCTTT.

This chain connects TRBV27 to TRBJ1-1; no clear D gene. This CDR3 contains 16 residues. Germline CDR1 MNHEY, CDR2 SMNVEV (reference sequence). Trimming removed 5 bases from V and 13 bases from J, with 29 bases in between. The CDR3 here is CASSREAANNVFAVFF. Here the CDR3 DNA reads TGTGCCAGCAGTCGCGAGGCAGCGAATAACGTCTTTGCGGTTTTCTTT.